The rows below give T cell receptor beta chains drawn from one sample of a study of T cells in Graves' hyperthyroidism and ophthalmopathy. MiXCR was run by TCRdb on the multiplex PCR reads, yielding one entry per CDR3 protein. The sample shows approximately 870,000 distinct CDR3 sequences, 35% to 40% of them seen only once. What was sequenced was blood. The receptors stem from a man aged 18 to 29 with Graves' hyperthyroidism. Each CDR3 is given with its conserved first and last residue. Each record gives: D gene, V gene, J gene, clone size, CDR3 DNA, CDR3 protein. D genes are given only for firm matches. Clone size, where shown, is once, few, many, or a class for clones that have expanded.

TRBD1,TRBV29-1,TRBJ1-6,.,TGCAGCTCACAGACAGGGGATAATTCACCCCTCCACTTT,CSSQTGDNSPLHF
TRBD1,TRBV6-5,TRBJ1-1,few,TGTGCCAGCAGTTACCGGGACAGGGTAACCGCTGAAGCTTTCTTT,CASSYRDRVTAEAFF
.,TRBV20-1,TRBJ1-5,few,TGCAGTGCTAGCTTGGGTCTCAGCAATCAGCCCCAGCATTTT,CSASLGLSNQPQHF
TRBD1,TRBV20-1,TRBJ1-2,many,TGCAGTGCCCCCAAACCGCGGACAGGGGGGGGCTACACCTTC,CSAPKPRTGGGYTF
.,TRBV7-9,TRBJ1-5,.,TGTGCCAGCAGCTTAAGAGCGGGAACAATCTACGAGCATTTT,CASSLRAGTIYEHF
.,TRBV29-1,TRBJ2-1,.,TGCAGCGTCGGGACTGAGCAGTTCTTC,CSVGTEQFF
.,TRBV5-6,TRBJ1-2,few,TGTGCCAGCAGGCACCAGGGAACCTATGGCTACACCTTC,CASRHQGTYGYTF
.,TRBV4-1,TRBJ1-1,few,TGCGCCAGCAGCCAAGATACTGGTGGGGGTACTGAAGCTTTCTTT,CASSQDTGGGTEAFF
.,TRBV15,TRBJ1-6,.,TGTGCCACCCGCAGGACGAGGGGGTCACCCCTCCACTTT,CATRRTRGSPLHF
.,TRBV20-1,TRBJ1-1,many,TGCAGTGCTGGGGACTGGACGTCGATGAACACTGAAGCTTTCTTT,CSAGDWTSMNTEAFF
.,TRBV7-9,TRBJ2-5,many,TGTGCCAGCAGCTTCGGTGGCGCCGTAGGGCAAGAGACCCAGTACTTC,CASSFGGAVGQETQYF
.,TRBV19,TRBJ1-1,few,TGTGCCAGTAGTCGGGCAGGGATCACTGAAGCTTTCTTT,CASSRAGITEAFF
.,TRBV12-3/TRBV12-4,TRBJ2-3,.,TGTGCCAGCAGTTTCCGACAGTTGGTAGATACGCAGTATTTT,CASSFRQLVDTQYF